This T cell receptor (beta chain) appears in the sequencing data of a study of OX40 agonist ivuxolimab in advanced cancers. Study details: The patients got ivuxolimab, which is an agonistic anti-OX40 (CD134) antibody.

Profiling relied on immunoSEQ multiplex PCR, and the TCRdb table lists in-frame clones only, not all of them. The sample has 80,000 to 95,000 clones, under 95% seen once. This clone was picked up one time. Germline values: CDR1 MNHNY, CDR2 SVGAGI (reference sequence). CDR3 length: 16 residues. V dropped 2 bases and J dropped 5 bases, with 16 bases sitting between them. This TCR came from an adult with an advanced solid tumor such as melanoma, head and neck, liver or kidney cancer. The chain is built from TRBV6-6 and TRBJ2-1; perhaps TRBD2 as D (5 bases). This specimen was CD4+ or CD8+ T cells sorted from blood, taken in a trial of the OX40 agonist ivuxolimab. DNA of the CDR3: TGTGCCAGCAGTTACCTTAGCAGCGGTCCCCACAATGAGCAGTTCTTC. Translation: CASSYLSSGPHNEQFF.